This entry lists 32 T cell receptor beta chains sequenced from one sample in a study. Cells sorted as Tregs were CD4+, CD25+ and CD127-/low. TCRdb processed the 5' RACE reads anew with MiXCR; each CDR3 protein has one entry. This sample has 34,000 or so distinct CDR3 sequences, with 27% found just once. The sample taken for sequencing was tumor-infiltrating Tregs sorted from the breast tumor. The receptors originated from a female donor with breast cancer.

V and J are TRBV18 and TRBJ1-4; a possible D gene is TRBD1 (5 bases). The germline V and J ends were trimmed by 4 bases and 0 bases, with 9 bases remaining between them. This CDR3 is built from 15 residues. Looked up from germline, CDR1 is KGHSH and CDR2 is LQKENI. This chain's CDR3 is CASSRDQATNEKLFF. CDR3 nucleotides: TGTGCCAGCTCACGGGACCAAGCAACTAATGAAAAACTGTTTTTT.

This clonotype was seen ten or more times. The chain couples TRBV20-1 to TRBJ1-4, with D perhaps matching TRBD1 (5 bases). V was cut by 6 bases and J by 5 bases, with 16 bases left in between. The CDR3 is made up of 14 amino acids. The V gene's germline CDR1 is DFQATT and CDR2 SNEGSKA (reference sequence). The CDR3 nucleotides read TGCAGTGCGAGACCGGGACGGAGAAATGAAAAACTGTTTTTT. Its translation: CSARPGRRNEKLFF.

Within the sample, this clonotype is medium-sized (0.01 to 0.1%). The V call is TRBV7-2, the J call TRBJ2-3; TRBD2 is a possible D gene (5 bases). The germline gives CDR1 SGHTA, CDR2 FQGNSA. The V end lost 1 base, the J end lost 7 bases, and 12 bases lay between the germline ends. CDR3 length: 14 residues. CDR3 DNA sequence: TGTGCCAGCAGCTTAGAAGGGAGACCGAATACGCAGTATTTT. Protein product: CASSLEGRPNTQYF.

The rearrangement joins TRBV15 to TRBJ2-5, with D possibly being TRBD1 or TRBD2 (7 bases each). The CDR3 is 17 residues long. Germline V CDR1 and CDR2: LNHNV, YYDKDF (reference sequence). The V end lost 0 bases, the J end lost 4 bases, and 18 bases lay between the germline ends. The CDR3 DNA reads TGTGCCACCAGCAGAGATGGGAGGGACAGCGAGAGAGAGACCCAGTACTTC. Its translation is CATSRDGRDSERETQYF.

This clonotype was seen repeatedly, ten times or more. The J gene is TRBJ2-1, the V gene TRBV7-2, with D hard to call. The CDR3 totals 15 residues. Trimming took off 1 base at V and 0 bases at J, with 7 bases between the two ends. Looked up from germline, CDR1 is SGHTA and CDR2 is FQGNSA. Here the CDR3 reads CASSLVYSSYNEQFF. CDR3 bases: TGTGCCAGCAGCTTAGTCTACAGCTCCTACAATGAGCAGTTCTTC.

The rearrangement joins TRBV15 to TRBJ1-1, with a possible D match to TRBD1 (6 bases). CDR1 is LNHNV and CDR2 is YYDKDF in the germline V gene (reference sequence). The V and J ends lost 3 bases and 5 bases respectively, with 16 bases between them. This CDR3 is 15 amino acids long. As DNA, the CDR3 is TGTGCCACCAGCAGTCGGGGGGGCGCAAATACTGAAGCTTTCTTT. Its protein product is CATSSRGGANTEAFF.

The CDR3 coding sequence is TGTGCCAGCAGCCCAGCCAGGGGGTCCAACTATGGCTACACCTTC. Protein: CASSPARGSNYGYTF. V and J are TRBV7-9 and TRBJ1-2; the match to TRBD1 covers 7 bases. This CDR3 is built from 15 residues. J lost 2 bases, V lost 5 bases, and 8 bases had no gene match. Germline CDR1 reads SEHNR; CDR2 reads FQNEAQ (reference sequence).

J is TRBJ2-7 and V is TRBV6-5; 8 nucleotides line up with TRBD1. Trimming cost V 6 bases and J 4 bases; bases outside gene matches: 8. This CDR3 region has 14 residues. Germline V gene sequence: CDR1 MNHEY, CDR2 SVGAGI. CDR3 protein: CASSSTGGGYEQYF. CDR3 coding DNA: TGTGCCAGCAGCTCCACAGGGGGAGGATACGAGCAGTACTTC.

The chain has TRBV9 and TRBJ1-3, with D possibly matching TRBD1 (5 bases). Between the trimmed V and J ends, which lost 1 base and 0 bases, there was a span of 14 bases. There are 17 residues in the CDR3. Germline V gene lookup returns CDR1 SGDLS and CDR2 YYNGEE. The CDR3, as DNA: TGTGCCAGCAGCGTAAATAGCTGGACACCCTCTGGAAACACCATATATTTT. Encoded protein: CASSVNSWTPSGNTIYF.

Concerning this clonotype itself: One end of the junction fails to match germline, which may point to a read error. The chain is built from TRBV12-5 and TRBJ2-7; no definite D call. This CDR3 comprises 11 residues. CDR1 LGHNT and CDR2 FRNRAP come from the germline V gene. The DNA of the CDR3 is TGTGCTAGTGGTCCCAGGTACGAGCTGTACTTC. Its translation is CASGPRYELYF.

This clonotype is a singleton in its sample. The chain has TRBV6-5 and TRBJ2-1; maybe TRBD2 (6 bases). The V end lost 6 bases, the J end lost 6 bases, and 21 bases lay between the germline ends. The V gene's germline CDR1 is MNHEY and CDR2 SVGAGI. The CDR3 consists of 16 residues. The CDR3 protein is CASRPRPGVRCNEQFF. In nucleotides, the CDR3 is TGTGCCAGCAGGCCTCGGCCGGGAGTAAGGTGCAATGAGCAGTTCTTC.

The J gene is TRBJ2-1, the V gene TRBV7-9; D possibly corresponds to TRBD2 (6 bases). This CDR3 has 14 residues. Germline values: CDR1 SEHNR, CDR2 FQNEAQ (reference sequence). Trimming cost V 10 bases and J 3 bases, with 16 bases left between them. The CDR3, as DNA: TGTGCCACCTATCTGCGGGACGGCTACAATGAGCAGTTCTTC. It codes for CATYLRDGYNEQFF.

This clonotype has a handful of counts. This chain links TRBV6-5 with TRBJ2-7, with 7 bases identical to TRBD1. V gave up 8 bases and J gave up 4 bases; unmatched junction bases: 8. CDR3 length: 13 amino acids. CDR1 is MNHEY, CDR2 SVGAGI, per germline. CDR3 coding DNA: TGTGCCAGCCTTAACAGGGGTGGATACGAGCAGTACTTC. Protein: CASLNRGGYEQYF.

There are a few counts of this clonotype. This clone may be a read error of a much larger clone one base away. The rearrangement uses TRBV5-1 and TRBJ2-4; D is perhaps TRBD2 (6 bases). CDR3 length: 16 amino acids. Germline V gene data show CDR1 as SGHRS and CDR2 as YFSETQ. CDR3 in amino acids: CASSSPGDLAKDIQYF. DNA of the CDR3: TGCGCCAGCAGCTCACCGGGAGACCTAGCCAAAGACATTCAGTACTTC.

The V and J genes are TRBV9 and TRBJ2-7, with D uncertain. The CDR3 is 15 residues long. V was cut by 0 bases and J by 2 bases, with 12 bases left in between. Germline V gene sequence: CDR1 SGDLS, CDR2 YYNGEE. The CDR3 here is CASSVGSTPTYEQYF. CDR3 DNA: TGTGCCAGCAGCGTAGGGAGCACTCCAACCTACGAGCAGTACTTC.

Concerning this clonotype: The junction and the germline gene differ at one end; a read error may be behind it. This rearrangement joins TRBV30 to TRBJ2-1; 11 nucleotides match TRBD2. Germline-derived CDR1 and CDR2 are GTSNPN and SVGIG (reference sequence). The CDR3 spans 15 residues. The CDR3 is CAWETGLAGLNEQCF. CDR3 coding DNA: TGTGCCTGGGAAACCGGACTAGCGGGTTTGAATGAGCAGTGCTTC.

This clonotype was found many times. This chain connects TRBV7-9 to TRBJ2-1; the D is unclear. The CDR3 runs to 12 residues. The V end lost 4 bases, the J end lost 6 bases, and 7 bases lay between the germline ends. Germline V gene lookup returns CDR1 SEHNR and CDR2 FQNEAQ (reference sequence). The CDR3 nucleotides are TGTGCCAGCAGCTCCCTAGGCAATGAGCAGTTCTTC. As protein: CASSSLGNEQFF.

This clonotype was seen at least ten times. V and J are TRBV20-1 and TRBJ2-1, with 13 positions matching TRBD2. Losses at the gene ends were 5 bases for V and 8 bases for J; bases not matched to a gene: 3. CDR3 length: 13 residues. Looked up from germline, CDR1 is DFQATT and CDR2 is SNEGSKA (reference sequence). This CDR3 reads CSAWTSGSYEQFF. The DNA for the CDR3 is TGCAGTGCTTGGACTAGCGGGAGTTATGAGCAGTTCTTC.

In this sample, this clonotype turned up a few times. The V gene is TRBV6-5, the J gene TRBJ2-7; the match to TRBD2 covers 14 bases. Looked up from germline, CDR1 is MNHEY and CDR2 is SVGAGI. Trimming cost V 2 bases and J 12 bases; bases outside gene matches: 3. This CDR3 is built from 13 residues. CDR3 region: CASSYGTSGRWYF. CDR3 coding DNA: TGTGCCAGCAGTTACGGGACTAGCGGGAGATGGTACTTC.

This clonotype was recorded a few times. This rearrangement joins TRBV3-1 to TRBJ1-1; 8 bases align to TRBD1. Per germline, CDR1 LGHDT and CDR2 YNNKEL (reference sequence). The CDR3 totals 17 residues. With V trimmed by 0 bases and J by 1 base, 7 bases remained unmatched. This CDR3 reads CASSQEGSGTGNTEAFF. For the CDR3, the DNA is TGTGCCAGCAGCCAAGAAGGTAGCGGGACAGGGAACACTGAAGCTTTCTTT.

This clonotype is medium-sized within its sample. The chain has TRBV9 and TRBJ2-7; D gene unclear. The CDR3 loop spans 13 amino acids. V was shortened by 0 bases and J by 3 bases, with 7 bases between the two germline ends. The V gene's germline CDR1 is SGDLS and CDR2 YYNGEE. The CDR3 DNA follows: TGTGCCAGCAGCGTAGTTTCCGGCTACGAGCAGTACTTC. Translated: CASSVVSGYEQYF.

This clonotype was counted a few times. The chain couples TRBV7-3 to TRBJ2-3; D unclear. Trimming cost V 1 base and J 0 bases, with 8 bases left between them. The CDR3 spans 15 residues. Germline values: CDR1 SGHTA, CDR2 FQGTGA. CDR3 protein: CASSLIGASTDTQYF. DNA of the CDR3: TGTGCCAGCAGCTTAATTGGCGCGAGCACAGATACGCAGTATTTT.

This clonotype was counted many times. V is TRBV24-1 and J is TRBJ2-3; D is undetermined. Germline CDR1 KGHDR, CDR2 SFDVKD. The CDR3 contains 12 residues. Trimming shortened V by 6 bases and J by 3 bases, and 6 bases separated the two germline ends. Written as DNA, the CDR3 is TGTGCCACCAGTCAACAAACAGATACGCAGTATTTT. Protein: CATSQQTDTQYF.

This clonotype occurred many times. The CDR3 nucleotides read TGTGCCAGCAGTGCGCCAACTTATCAGCCCCAGCATTTT. Its protein is CASSAPTYQPQHF. V is TRBV28 and J is TRBJ1-5, with D uncertain. With 5 bases removed from V and 5 bases from J, the gap between germline ends came to 10 bases. This CDR3 region has 13 residues. Germline V CDR1 and CDR2: MDHEN, SYDVKM.

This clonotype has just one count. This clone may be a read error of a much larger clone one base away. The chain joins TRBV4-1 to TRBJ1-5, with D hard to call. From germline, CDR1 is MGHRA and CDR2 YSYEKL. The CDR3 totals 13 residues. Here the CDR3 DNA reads TGCGCCTGCAGCCAAGTAGAGGAGCAGCCCCAGCATTTT. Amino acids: CACSQVEEQPQHF.

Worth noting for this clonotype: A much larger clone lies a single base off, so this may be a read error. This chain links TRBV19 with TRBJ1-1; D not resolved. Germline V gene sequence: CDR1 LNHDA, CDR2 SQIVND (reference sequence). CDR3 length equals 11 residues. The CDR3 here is CASSRTAGLDF. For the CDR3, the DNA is TGTGCCAGTAGTCGAACAGCGGGCTTGGACTTT.

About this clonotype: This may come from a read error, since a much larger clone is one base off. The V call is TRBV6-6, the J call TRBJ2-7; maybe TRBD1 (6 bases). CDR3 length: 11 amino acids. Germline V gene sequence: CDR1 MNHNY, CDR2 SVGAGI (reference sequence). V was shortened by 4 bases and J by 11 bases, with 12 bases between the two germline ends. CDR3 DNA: TGTGCCAGCAGTTGGGACAAGGAGGAGTACTTC. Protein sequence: CASSWDKEEYF.

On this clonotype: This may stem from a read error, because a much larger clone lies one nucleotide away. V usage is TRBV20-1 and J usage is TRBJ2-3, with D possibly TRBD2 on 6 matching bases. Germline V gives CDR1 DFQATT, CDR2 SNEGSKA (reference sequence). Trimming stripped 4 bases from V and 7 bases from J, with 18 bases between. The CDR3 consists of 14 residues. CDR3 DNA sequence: TGCAGTGCTACCCCCCTACTAGCTATCCATACGCAGTATTTT. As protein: CSATPLLAIHTQYF.

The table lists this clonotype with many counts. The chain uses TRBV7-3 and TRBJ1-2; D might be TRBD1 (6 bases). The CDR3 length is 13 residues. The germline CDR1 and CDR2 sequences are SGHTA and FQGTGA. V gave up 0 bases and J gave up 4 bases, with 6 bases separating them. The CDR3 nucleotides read TGTGCCAGCAGCTTAACGGGGGCCTATGGCTACACCTTC. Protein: CASSLTGAYGYTF.

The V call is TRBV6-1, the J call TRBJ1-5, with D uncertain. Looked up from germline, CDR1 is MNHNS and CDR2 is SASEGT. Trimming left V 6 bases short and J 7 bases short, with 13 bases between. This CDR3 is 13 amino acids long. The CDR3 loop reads CASSGNWEQPQHF. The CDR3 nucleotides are TGTGCCAGCAGCGGGAACTGGGAACAGCCCCAGCATTTT.

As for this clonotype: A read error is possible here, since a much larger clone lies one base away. CDR3 bases: TGTGCCAGTTCTAACTACGAGCAGCACTTC. This translates into CASSNYEQHF. The chain links TRBV28 to TRBJ2-7; no definite D call. This CDR3 spans 10 amino acids. From germline, CDR1 is MDHEN and CDR2 SYDVKM.

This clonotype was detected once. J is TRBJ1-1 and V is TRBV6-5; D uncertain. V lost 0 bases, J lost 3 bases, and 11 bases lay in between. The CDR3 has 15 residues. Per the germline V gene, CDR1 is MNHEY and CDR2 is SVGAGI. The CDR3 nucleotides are TGTGCCAGCAGTTACTCCCCGTACGGACACACTGAAGCTTTCTTT. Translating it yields CASSYSPYGHTEAFF.